One and the same sample provided the 9 T cell receptor beta chains below, sequenced in a study of OX40 agonist ivuxolimab in advanced cancers. Receptor libraries were prepared by the immunoSEQ multiplex PCR assay. Held by TCRdb, this immuneACCESS table contains in-frame sequences only and omits some clones. Under half of the omission traces to an unresolved V gene where checked; the cause of the rest is unknown. Recorded for this sample are tens of thousands of clones; roughly four fifths of them occurred a single time. The ten largest make up less than 15% of the sample. The source was CD4+ or CD8+ T cells sorted from blood, collected in a trial of the OX40 agonist ivuxolimab. The source is an adult with an advanced solid tumor such as melanoma, head and neck, liver or kidney cancer.

The genes are TRBV5-1 and TRBJ2-1; D might be TRBD2 (6 bases). CDR1 is SGHRS, CDR2 YFSETQ, per germline. V dropped 3 bases and J dropped 6 bases, with 10 bases sitting between them. The CDR3 length is 13 residues. CDR3 sequence (DNA): TGCGCCAGCAGCTGGAGGGGTGCCAATGAGCAGTTCTTC. Translating gives CASSWRGANEQFF.

The rearrangement joins TRBV7-8 to TRBJ2-1; D is perhaps TRBD1 (5 bases). Germline CDR1 is SGHVS and CDR2 is FQNEAQ. The V gene lost 1 base and the J gene lost 0 bases, with 7 bases spanning the gap. This CDR3 has 15 residues. CDR3 protein: CASSLGGDSYNEQFF. The CDR3 nucleotides are TGTGCCAGCAGCTTAGGGGGCGACTCCTACAATGAGCAGTTCTTC.

This clone was detected only a few times. The V call is TRBV6-6, the J call TRBJ2-7; maybe TRBD1 (6 bases). The CDR3 runs to 14 residues. Germline V gene sequence: CDR1 MNHNY, CDR2 SVGAGI (reference sequence). V lost 6 bases, J lost 4 bases, and 16 bases lay in between. The CDR3 nucleotides read TGTGCCAGCAGCCGCGAGGGGACATCGTACGAGCAGTACTTC. Translating gives CASSREGTSYEQYF.

This rearrangement joins TRBV9 to TRBJ2-7, with 11 bases matching TRBD2. This CDR3 region has 14 residues. Per germline, CDR1 SGDLS and CDR2 YYNGEE. V shed 2 bases and J 6 bases; nucleotides not matched to a gene: 4. CDR3 loop: CASSVSGGAGEQYF. The CDR3 DNA is TGTGCCAGCAGCGTTAGCGGGGGGGCCGGCGAGCAGTACTTC.

This clone was seen a single time. The chain links TRBV7-2 to TRBJ1-2; D remains unclear. V was shortened by 5 bases and J by 7 bases, with 20 bases between the two germline ends. Germline V CDR1 and CDR2: SGHTA, FQGNSA. The CDR3 length is 15 residues. The CDR3 nucleotides are TGTGCCAGCAGCGCTAGAGACCAGGTGGCGTTTGGCTACACCTTC. Translated: CASSARDQVAFGYTF.

The chain uses TRBV7-1 and TRBJ1-2, with D unclear. TRBV7-1 has ORF status, its function being uncertain. V was shortened by 4 bases and J by 4 bases, with 13 bases between the two germline ends. This CDR3 comprises 14 residues. Written as DNA, the CDR3 is TGTGCCAGCAGCTTGACGCCAGGCCGCTATGGCTACACCTTC. It codes for CASSLTPGRYGYTF.

The chain has TRBV6-1 and TRBJ1-2; D gene unclear. The CDR3 extends over 13 amino acids. Trimming cost V 4 bases and J 5 bases, with 11 bases left between them. Germline values: CDR1 MNHNS, CDR2 SASEGT. Here the CDR3 reads CASSGSESYGYTF. The CDR3 nucleotides are TGTGCCAGCAGTGGGTCAGAATCTTATGGCTACACCTTC.

This sequence joins TRBV5-4 and TRBJ1-2; D not certain. This CDR3 is 13 amino acids long. The V end was cut by 0 bases, the J end by 3 bases, with 6 bases between. Germline lookup yields CDR1 SGHNT and CDR2 YYREEE (reference sequence). CDR3 sequence (DNA): TGTGCCAGCAGCTTGGTCGGTGACTATGGCTACACCTTC. This codes for CASSLVGDYGYTF. The full variable domain, completed using reference TRBV5-4 and TRBJ1-2, is ETGVTQSPTHLIKTRGQQVTLRCSSQSGHNTVSWYQQALGQGPQFIFQYYREEENGRGNFPPRFSGLQFPNYSSELNVNALELDDSALYLCASSLVGDYGYTFGSGTRLTVV.

The chain employs TRBV21-1 and TRBJ1-1. TRBV21-1 is a known pseudogene. This CDR3 spans 14 amino acids. CDR3 DNA sequence: TGTGCCAGCAGCCGCGGGGAAGCGGACACTGAAGCTTTCTTT. Translating it yields CASSRGEADTEAFF.